This T cell receptor beta chain was sequenced in a study of cytomegalovirus exposure and HLA in healthy donors. Germline V gene sequence: CDR1 MNHEY, CDR2 SMNVEV (reference sequence). V lost 1 base to trimming and J lost 0 bases; unmatched junction nucleotides: 7. The CDR3 contains 19 residues. Findings of the study overall: Most TCR sequences showed up rarely, but some public TCRs showed up in many donors.

The PCR contained 60 Vbeta and 13 Jbeta primers. TCRdb keeps only in-frame clones here, not all; method: immunoSEQ multiplex PCR. The table records 160,000 or so clones, 75% to 85% of them present only once. In its sample, this clone was seen a few times. Its antigen is undetermined. V and J are TRBV27 and TRBJ2-6; 9 bases are a match to TRBD1. The sequenced material came from PBMCs. The sequence came from a man aged 25-40 years in good health and CMV-seronegative. The CDR3 DNA reads TGTGCCAGCAGTTTATTACCGGGACAGGGTTTCTCTGGGGCCAACGTCCTGACTTTC. It encodes CASSLLPGQGFSGANVLTF.